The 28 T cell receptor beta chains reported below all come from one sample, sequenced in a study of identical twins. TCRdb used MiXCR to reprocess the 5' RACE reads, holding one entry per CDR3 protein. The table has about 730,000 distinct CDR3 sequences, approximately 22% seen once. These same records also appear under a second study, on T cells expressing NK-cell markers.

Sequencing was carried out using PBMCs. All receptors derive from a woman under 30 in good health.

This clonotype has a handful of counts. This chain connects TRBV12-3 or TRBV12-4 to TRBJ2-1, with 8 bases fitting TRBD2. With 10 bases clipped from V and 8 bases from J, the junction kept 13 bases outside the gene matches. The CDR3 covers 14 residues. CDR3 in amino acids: CATPTAGGVDEQFF. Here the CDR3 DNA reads TGTGCCACTCCTACGGCGGGGGGCGTGGATGAGCAGTTCTTC.

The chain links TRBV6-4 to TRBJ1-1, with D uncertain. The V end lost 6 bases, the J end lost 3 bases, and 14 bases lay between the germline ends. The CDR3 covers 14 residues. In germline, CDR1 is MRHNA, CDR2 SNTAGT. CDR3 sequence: CASRGLPEDTEAFF. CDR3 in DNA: TGTGCCAGCAGAGGGCTCCCGGAGGACACTGAAGCTTTCTTT.

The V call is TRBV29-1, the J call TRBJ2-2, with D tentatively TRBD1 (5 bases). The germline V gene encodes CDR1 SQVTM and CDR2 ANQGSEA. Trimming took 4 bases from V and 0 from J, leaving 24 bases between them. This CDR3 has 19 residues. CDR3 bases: TGCAGCGTTGTGCAGGGTAACTCTCAGCGCCCCCCGAACACCGGGGAGCTGTTTTTT. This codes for CSVVQGNSQRPPNTGELFF.

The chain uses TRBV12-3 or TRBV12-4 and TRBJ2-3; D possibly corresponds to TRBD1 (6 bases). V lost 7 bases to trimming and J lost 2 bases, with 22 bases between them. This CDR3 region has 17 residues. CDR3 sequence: CASNKLDRRPITDTQYF. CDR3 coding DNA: TGTGCCAGCAATAAACTGGACAGACGCCCTATCACAGATACGCAGTATTTT.

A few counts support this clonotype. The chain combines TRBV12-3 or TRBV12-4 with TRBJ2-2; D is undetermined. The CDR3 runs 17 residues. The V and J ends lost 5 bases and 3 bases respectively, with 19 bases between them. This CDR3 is CASSTPDDEVYTGELFF. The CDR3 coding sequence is TGTGCCAGCAGTACCCCGGATGATGAGGTCTACACCGGGGAGCTGTTTTTT.

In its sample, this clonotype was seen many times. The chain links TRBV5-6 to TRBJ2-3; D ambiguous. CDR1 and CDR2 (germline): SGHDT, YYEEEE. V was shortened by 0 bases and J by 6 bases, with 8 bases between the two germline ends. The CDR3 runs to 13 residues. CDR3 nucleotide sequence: TGTGCCAGCAGCTTGGTACTTACGGATACGCAGTATTTT. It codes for CASSLVLTDTQYF.

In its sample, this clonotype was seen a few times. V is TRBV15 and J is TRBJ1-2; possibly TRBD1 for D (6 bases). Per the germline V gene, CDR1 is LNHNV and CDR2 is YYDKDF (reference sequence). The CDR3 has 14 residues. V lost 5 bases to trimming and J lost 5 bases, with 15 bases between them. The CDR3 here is CATSREWGTYGYTF. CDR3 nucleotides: TGTGCCACCAGCCGGGAGTGGGGGACATATGGCTACACCTTC.

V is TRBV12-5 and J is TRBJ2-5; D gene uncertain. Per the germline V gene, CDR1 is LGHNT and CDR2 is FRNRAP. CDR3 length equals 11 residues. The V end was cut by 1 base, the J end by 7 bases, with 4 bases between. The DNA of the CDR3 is TGTGCTAGTGGTTTGGCCGGGACCCAGTACTTC. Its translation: CASGLAGTQYF.

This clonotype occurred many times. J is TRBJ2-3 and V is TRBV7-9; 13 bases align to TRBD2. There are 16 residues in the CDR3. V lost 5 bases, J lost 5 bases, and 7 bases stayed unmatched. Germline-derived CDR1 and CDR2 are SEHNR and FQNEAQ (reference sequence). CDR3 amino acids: CASSLRLAGGGDTQYF. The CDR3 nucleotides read TGTGCCAGCAGCCTTCGACTAGCGGGGGGTGGAGATACGCAGTATTTT.

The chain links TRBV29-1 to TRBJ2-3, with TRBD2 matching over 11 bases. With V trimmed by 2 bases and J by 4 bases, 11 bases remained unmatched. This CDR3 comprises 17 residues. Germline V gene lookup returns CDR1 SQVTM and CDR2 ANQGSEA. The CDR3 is CSVETSGGSAPPDTQYF. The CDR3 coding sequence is TGCAGCGTTGAAACTAGCGGGGGCTCGGCCCCCCCAGATACGCAGTATTTT.

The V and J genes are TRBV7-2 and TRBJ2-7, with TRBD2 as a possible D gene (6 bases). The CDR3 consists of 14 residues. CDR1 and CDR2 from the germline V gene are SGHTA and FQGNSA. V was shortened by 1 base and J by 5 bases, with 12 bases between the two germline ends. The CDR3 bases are TGTGCCAGCAGCTTAGTCTGGACTAACCACGAGCAGTACTTC. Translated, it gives CASSLVWTNHEQYF.

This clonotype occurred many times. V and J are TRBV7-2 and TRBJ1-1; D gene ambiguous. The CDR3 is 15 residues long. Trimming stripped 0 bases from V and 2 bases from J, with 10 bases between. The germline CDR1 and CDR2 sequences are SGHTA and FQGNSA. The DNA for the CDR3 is TGTGCCAGCAGCTTAGCCGCGACCGTTAACACTGAAGCTTTCTTT. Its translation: CASSLAATVNTEAFF.

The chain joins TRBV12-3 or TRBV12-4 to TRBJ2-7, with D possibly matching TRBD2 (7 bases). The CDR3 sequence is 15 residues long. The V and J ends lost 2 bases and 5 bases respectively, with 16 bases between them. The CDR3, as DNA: TGTGCCAGCAGTTTAAACCGGGGGGCGGGTCACGAGCAGTACTTC. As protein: CASSLNRGAGHEQYF.

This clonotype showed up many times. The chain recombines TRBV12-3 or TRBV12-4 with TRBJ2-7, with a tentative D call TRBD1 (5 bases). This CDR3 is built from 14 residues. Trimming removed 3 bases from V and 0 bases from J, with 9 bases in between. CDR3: CASSFQGSSYEQYF. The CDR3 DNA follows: TGTGCCAGCAGTTTTCAGGGTTCCTCCTACGAGCAGTACTTC.

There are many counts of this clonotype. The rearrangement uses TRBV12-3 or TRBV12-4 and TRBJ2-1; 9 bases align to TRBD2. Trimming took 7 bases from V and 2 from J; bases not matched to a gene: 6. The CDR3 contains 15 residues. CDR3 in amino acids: CASTSGTSTYNEQFF. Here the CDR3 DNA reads TGTGCCAGCACCTCCGGGACTAGCACCTACAATGAGCAGTTCTTC.

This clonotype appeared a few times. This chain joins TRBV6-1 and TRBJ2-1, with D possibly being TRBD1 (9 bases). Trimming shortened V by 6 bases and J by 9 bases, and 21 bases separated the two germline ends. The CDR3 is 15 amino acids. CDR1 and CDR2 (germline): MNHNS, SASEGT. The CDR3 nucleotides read TGTGCCAGCAGGGGACAGGGCGGGGGGAAAGGTGAGCAGTTCTTC. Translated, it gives CASRGQGGGKGEQFF.

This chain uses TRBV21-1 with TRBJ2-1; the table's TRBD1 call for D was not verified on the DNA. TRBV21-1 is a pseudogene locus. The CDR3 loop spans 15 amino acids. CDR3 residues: CASILMGPNFNEQFF. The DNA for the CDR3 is TGTGCCAGCATTCTTATGGGGCCTAATTTTAATGAGCAGTTCTTC.

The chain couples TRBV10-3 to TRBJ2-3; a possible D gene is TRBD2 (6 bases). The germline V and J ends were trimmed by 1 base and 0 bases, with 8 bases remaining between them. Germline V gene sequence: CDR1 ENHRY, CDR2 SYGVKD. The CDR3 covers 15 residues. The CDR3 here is CAISELAVSTDTQYF. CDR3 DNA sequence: TGTGCCATCAGTGAGTTAGCGGTCAGCACAGATACGCAGTATTTT.

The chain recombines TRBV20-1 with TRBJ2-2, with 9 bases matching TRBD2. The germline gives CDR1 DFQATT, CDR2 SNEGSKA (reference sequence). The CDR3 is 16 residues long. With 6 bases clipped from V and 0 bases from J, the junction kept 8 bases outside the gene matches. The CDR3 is CSAPGASGANTGELFF. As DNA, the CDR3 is TGCAGTGCCCCTGGGGCTAGCGGGGCGAACACCGGGGAGCTGTTTTTT.

CDR3 DNA sequence: TGCAGCGTTGAAGGGGAGTGGGGCACAGATACGCAGTATTTT. Amino acids: CSVEGEWGTDTQYF. V gene TRBV29-1 combines with J gene TRBJ2-3; tentatively, D is TRBD2 (5 bases). CDR1 SQVTM and CDR2 ANQGSEA come from the germline V gene. V gave up 1 base and J gave up 1 base, with 9 bases separating them. The CDR3 totals 14 residues.

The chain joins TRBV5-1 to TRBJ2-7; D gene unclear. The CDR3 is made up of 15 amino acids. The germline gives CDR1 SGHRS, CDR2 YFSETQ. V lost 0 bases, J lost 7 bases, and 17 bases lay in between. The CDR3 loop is CASSLGALRFQEQYF. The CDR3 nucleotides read TGCGCCAGCAGCTTGGGTGCATTACGTTTCCAGGAGCAGTACTTC.

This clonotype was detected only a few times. In DNA, the CDR3 is TGTGCCAGCAGTTTAACCATAGATGAGCAGTTCTTC. Translating it yields CASSLTIDEQFF. V is TRBV12-3 or TRBV12-4 and J is TRBJ2-1, with D unresolved. The CDR3 is 12 amino acids. Trimming took off 2 bases at V and 8 bases at J, with 7 bases between the two ends.

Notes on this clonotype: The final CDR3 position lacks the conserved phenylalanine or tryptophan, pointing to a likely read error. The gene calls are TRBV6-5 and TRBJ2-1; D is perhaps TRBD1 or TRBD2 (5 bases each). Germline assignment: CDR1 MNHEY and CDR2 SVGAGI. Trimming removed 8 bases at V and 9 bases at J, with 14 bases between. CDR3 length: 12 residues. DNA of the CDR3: TGTGCCAGCTTTACCGGGGCGGGTGAGCAGTTCTAC. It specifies CASFTGAGEQFY.

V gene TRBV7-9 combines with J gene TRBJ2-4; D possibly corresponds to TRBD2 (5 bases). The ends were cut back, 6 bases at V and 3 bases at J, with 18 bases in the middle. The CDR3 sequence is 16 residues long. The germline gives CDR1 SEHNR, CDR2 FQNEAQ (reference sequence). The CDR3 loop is CASRPQVREGKNIQYF. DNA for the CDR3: TGTGCCAGCAGACCCCAGGTTCGAGAGGGCAAAAACATTCAGTACTTC.

In DNA, the CDR3 is TGTGCCAGCGGACACCCGACGGGACTAGTAAATGAGCAGTTCTTC. Its protein is CASGHPTGLVNEQFF. The rearrangement uses TRBV6-1 and TRBJ2-1, with 8 bases lining up with TRBD2. This CDR3 has 15 amino acids. Germline CDR1 and CDR2: MNHNS and SASEGT. V was pared by 8 bases and J by 7 bases, with 13 bases of the junction left unmatched.

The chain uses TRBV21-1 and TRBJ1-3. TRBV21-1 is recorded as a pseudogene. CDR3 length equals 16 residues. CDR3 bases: TGTGCCAGCAGCAAGGAAGGGCTGGACTCTGGAAACACCATATATTTT. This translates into CASSKEGLDSGNTIYF.

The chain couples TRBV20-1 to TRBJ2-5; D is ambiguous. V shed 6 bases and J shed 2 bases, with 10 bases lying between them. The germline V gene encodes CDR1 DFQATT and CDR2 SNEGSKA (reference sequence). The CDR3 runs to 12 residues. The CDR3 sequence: CSAPPTQETQYF. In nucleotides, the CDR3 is TGCAGTGCCCCCCCCACGCAAGAGACCCAGTACTTC.

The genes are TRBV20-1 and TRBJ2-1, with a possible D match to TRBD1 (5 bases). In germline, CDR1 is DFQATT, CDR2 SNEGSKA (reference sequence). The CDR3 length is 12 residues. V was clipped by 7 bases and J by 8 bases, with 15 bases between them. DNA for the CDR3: TGCAGTGTCCAGGGCAGTTCCGATGAGCAGTTCTTC. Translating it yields CSVQGSSDEQFF.